This is a list of T cell receptor beta chains from one sample in a study of blood T cell repertoires in COVID-19. TCRdb keeps only in-frame clones here, not all; method: immunoSEQ multiplex PCR. The data show more than 140,000 clones, about 82% seen once. The sequencing input was peripheral blood. The receptors were gathered from a woman aged 60-75 years with acute or convalescent COVID-19. Both conserved end residues are part of each CDR3. D genes are given only for firm matches. Clone size is not always given. Where it is, it says once, few, many or a class for expanded clones.

TRBV5-1	TRBJ2-5	TRBD1	NA	CASSFRQGQLQETQYF	TGCGCCAGCAGCTTTCGACAGGGGCAGCTCCAAGAGACCCAGTACTTC
TRBV10-3	TRBJ2-1	NA	once	CAIRDASGGYNEQFF	TGTGCCATCAGGGACGCTTCTGGAGGATACAATGAGCAGTTCTTC
TRBV5-8	TRBJ2-7	NA	NA	CASSKDSSYEQYF	TGTGCCAGCAGCAAGGACAGCTCCTACGAGCAGTACTTC
TRBV4-2	TRBJ2-5	NA	NA	CASSQSGQRQETQYF	TGTGCCAGCAGCCAAAGTGGGCAAAGGCAAGAGACCCAGTACTTC
TRBV7-2	TRBJ2-3	TRBD2	NA	CASSLRTSGASDTQYF	TGTGCCAGCAGCTTGCGGACTAGCGGGGCTTCAGATACGCAGTATTTT
TRBV27	TRBJ1-5	TRBD1	once	CASSSWDSKQPQHF	TGTGCCAGCAGTAGCTGGGACAGTAAGCAGCCCCAGCATTTT
TRBV19	TRBJ2-3	TRBD2	NA	CASSISAGGPDTQYF	TGTGCCAGTAGTATATCTGCGGGGGGCCCAGATACGCAGTATTTT
TRBV5-6	TRBJ1-4	TRBD1	NA	CASSPGTGGSNEKLFF	TGTGCCAGCAGCCCCGGGACAGGGGGGTCTAATGAAAAACTGTTTTTT
TRBV29-1	TRBJ2-5	NA	NA	CSYGMTGSETQYF	TGCAGCTATGGGATGACAGGTTCGGAGACCCAGTACTTC
TRBV27	TRBJ2-3	TRBD2	NA	CASRRSGGGDTQYF	TGTGCCAGCAGACGTAGCGGGGGGGGAGATACGCAGTATTTT
TRBV13	TRBJ2-3	TRBD1	NA	CASSLPPGKGGASDTQYF	TGTGCCAGCAGCTTGCCCCCCGGTAAAGGGGGCGCGTCAGATACGCAGTATTTT
TRBV24-1	TRBJ2-7	NA	NA	CATSERDSYEQYF	TGTGCCACCAGTGAGCGGGACAGCTACGAGCAGTACTTC
TRBV30	TRBJ1-2	NA	NA	CAWSVGLTGYFNYGYTF	TGTGCCTGGAGTGTAGGATTAACAGGTTACTTCAACTATGGCTACACCTTC
TRBV4-3	TRBJ2-2	TRBD1	NA	CASSLGTAGTGELFF	TGCGCCAGCAGCCTCGGGACAGCTGGGACCGGGGAGCTGTTTTTT
TRBV20-1	TRBJ1-3	NA	NA	CSAGTGYTIYF	TGCAGTGCTGGAACGGGATACACCATATATTTT
TRBV7-3	TRBJ2-7	NA	few	CASSPGEIGEQYF	TGTGCCAGCAGCCCCGGGGAGATTGGGGAGCAGTACTTC
TRBV5-4	TRBJ2-7	TRBD1	NA	CASSLSRTGGLSSRTYEQYF	TGTGCCAGCAGCTTGTCACGGACAGGGGGCCTTTCGTCTAGAACCTACGAGCAGTACTTC
TRBV7-2	TRBJ2-1	NA	few	CASSLYLGGQYPNEQFF	TGTGCCAGCAGCTTATACTTAGGGGGACAATACCCCAATGAGCAGTTCTTC
TRBV4-2	TRBJ2-1	TRBD2	NA	CASSQEGGGGAFEQFF	TGTGCCAGCAGCCAAGAGGGTGGCGGGGGGGCCTTTGAGCAGTTCTTC
TRBV7-9	TRBJ1-4	NA	NA	CASSLGIESGSEKLFF	TGTGCCAGCAGCTTAGGCATAGAGAGCGGGAGTGAAAAACTGTTTTTT
TRBV2	TRBJ1-1	NA	NA	CASSNTGTRYRAFF	TGTGCCAGCAGTAATACCGGGACTCGATACAGAGCTTTCTTT
TRBV3-1/TRBV3-2	TRBJ2-2	NA	NA	CASSLQGPREGELFF	TGTGCCAGCAGCCTGCAGGGCCCCCGGGAGGGGGAGCTGTTTTTT